This T cell receptor (beta chain) was sequenced in a study of T cells expressing NK-cell markers. Overall study: TCR beta repertoires came from sorted CD3+CD56+NKG2C+, CD3+CD56+NKG2C- and CD3+CD56-NKG2C+ T cells. The sequencing cohort of eight donors included seven HCMV-seropositive individuals and one seronegative individual.

The germline V gene has CDR1 DFQATT and CDR2 SNEGSKA (reference sequence). The CDR3 has 13 residues. The authors generated TCR beta cDNA through 5'RACE template switching with UMIs. Following a re-call of the 5' RACE reads, TCRdb has one entry per CDR3 protein and lacks DNA. In total, the table holds under 200,000 distinct CDR3 sequences. Study-wide points: In a handful of donors, dominant CD3+CD56+NKG2C+ clones formed roughly 1.0-7.5% of CD8+ cells.

In regard to this clonotype: What it binds is not known.

This TCR was sampled from a woman aged 18-70 years in good health. This chain uses TRBV20-1 with TRBJ2-1; TCRdb's D gene call, TRBD1, goes unchecked for lack of DNA. Sequencing was carried out using blood T cells: a sorted CD56 or NKG2C T cell subset, CD4+ or CD8+ T cells, or bulk PBMC T cells (not recorded which). CDR3: CSALRGQGHEQFF.